The 18 T cell receptor beta chains presented below share a single source sample, sequenced in a study of early T cells in non-severe SARS-CoV-2 infection. TCRdb re-called the 5' RACE reads with MiXCR, one entry per CDR3 protein. There are 50,000 to 55,000 distinct CDR3 sequences in the sample; approximately 10% occur only once, and approximately 4% lies in the top ten. The sequencing input was whole blood. These receptors were obtained from an adult who was a healthcare worker with PCR-confirmed SARS-CoV-2 infection or an uninfected control (not recorded which).

This chain uses TRBV29-1 with TRBJ2-3; D unresolved. CDR1 is SQVTM, CDR2 ANQGSEA, per germline. Trimming left V 4 bases short and J 1 base short, with 6 bases between. The CDR3 length is 12 residues. Written as DNA, the CDR3 is TGCAGCGTTGCTGCGGGCACAGATACGCAGTATTTT. It specifies CSVAAGTDTQYF.

This clonotype was recorded many times. The gene calls are TRBV12-3 or TRBV12-4 and TRBJ1-5, with D possibly TRBD1 on 6 matching bases. With 4 bases removed from V and 0 bases from J, the gap between germline ends came to 10 bases. This CDR3 region has 15 residues. As DNA, the CDR3 is TGTGCCAGCAGTTGGGGACAACTTAGCAATCAGCCCCAGCATTTT. Translated: CASSWGQLSNQPQHF.

This clonotype was found many times. V and J are TRBV7-9 and TRBJ2-2; D may be TRBD1 (6 bases). This CDR3 is built from 15 residues. Trimming took off 5 bases at V and 2 bases at J, with 12 bases between the two ends. CDR1 and CDR2 (germline): SEHNR, FQNEAQ (reference sequence). The CDR3 DNA reads as TGTGCCAGCAGCACCAGGGGAATAAACACCGGGGAGCTGTTTTTT. It translates to CASSTRGINTGELFF.

This clonotype has at least ten counts. The gene calls are TRBV9 and TRBJ2-3; TRBD1 agrees at 10 bases. Per germline, CDR1 SGDLS and CDR2 YYNGEE. The CDR3 consists of 15 residues. J gave up 5 bases and V 3 bases, and 6 bases lay outside the gene matches. The CDR3 DNA is TGTGCCAGCAGCGCCTCGACAGGGGGCCGAGATACGCAGTATTTT. This gives the protein CASSASTGGRDTQYF.

This clonotype turned up a few times. This chain uses TRBV20-1 with TRBJ2-1, with D uncertain. The CDR3 covers 11 residues. Deletions cut 6 bases from V and 2 bases from J, with 5 bases between. Germline loops: CDR1 DFQATT, CDR2 SNEGSKA (reference sequence). CDR3 amino acids: CSAHTYNEQFF. CDR3 sequence (DNA): TGCAGTGCACATACCTACAATGAGCAGTTCTTC.

This clonotype has ten or more counts. V usage is TRBV30 and J usage is TRBJ2-7, with TRBD2 identical over 9 bases. CDR3 length: 13 amino acids. The junction had 4 bases not matched to a gene; V was cut back by 1 base and J by 6 bases. Germline-derived CDR1 and CDR2 are GTSNPN and SVGIG (reference sequence). The DNA of the CDR3 is TGTGCCTGGAGTGGTAGCGGGAGAGGCGAGCAGTACTTC. As protein: CAWSGSGRGEQYF.

This clonotype has ten or more counts. V usage is TRBV29-1 and J usage is TRBJ1-1; D is perhaps TRBD1 (6 bases). Germline V CDR1 and CDR2: SQVTM, ANQGSEA. V lost 4 bases, J lost 3 bases, and 12 bases lay in between. This CDR3 has 13 residues. As DNA, the CDR3 is TGCAGCGTTGGCGGGACATCGGACACTGAAGCTTTCTTT. It yields the protein CSVGGTSDTEAFF.

This clonotype was counted many times. The chain joins TRBV15 to TRBJ2-1; 9 bases line up with TRBD2. This CDR3 has 15 residues. J gave up 2 bases and V 7 bases, and 6 bases lay outside the gene matches. The germline CDR1 and CDR2 sequences are LNHNV and YYDKDF (reference sequence). The CDR3: CATTQGLATYNEQFF. The CDR3, as DNA: TGTGCCACCACCCAGGGACTAGCTACCTACAATGAGCAGTTCTTC.

This clonotype occurred many times. The chain links TRBV28 to TRBJ1-2, with unresolved D. CDR3 length: 16 amino acids. Germline-derived CDR1 and CDR2 are MDHEN and SYDVKM. Trimming stripped 3 bases from V and 0 bases from J, with 14 bases between. The CDR3 DNA follows: TGTGCCAGCAGTTTTCTCGGGAGCCAATCTAACTATGGCTACACCTTC. Its translation: CASSFLGSQSNYGYTF.

This clonotype was counted only a few times. This chain joins TRBV24-1 and TRBJ2-2; D gene unclear. The V gene's germline CDR1 is KGHDR and CDR2 SFDVKD. The ends were cut back, 3 bases at V and 9 bases at J, with 16 bases in the middle. The CDR3 has 15 residues. The CDR3 DNA reads as TGTGCCACCAGTGATAATGACGGAGTGGATCGGGAGCTGTTTTTT. Translation gives CATSDNDGVDRELFF.

This clonotype was seen at least ten times. J is TRBJ2-1 and V is TRBV6-4; D unclear. Germline-derived CDR1 and CDR2 are MRHNA and SNTAGT. V was shortened by 0 bases and J by 0 bases, with 6 bases between the two germline ends. CDR3 length: 15 residues. The CDR3 bases are TGTGCCAGCAGTGACTCGGGTTACTCCTACAATGAGCAGTTCTTC. Translated, it gives CASSDSGYSYNEQFF.

The table lists this clonotype with many counts. The chain has TRBV10-2 and TRBJ1-5, with TRBD1 as a possible D gene (5 bases). Germline values: CDR1 WSHSY, CDR2 SAAADI. The CDR3 loop spans 14 amino acids. V lost 3 bases, J lost 3 bases, and 9 bases lay in between. The CDR3 loop reads CASSDRGYNQPQHF. The CDR3 DNA is TGCGCCAGCAGTGACCGGGGGTACAATCAGCCCCAGCATTTT.

This clonotype was seen ten or more times. The chain carries TRBV30 and TRBJ2-2, with 10 nucleotides matching TRBD1. Trimming took 4 bases from V and 7 from J; bases not matched to a gene: 24. Germline values: CDR1 GTSNPN, CDR2 SVGIG (reference sequence). The CDR3 covers 20 residues. The CDR3 DNA reads as TGTGCCTGGACCCCACAGACTCCCTCACTGGGACAGGGGTCCAACGGGGAGCTGTTTTTT. It specifies CAWTPQTPSLGQGSNGELFF.

This clonotype has just a few counts. The chain joins TRBV7-6 to TRBJ2-3, with D unclear. The CDR3 sequence is 14 residues long. V shed 5 bases and J shed 2 bases, with 11 bases lying between them. The germline V gene encodes CDR1 SGHVS and CDR2 FNYEAQ. The CDR3 DNA sequence: TGTGCCAGCAGCCCGAGGAGCACCACAGATACGCAGTATTTT. The encoded protein is CASSPRSTTDTQYF.

With respect to this clonotype: A much larger clone is a single base away; this may be a read error. The V gene is TRBV20-1, the J gene TRBJ2-1, with D tentatively TRBD2 (5 bases). Germline V gene lookup returns CDR1 DFQATT and CDR2 SNEGSKA (reference sequence). V was pared by 6 bases and J by 10 bases, with 13 bases between. The CDR3 is 11 residues long. Here the CDR3 reads CSATRAEEQFF. The DNA of the CDR3 is TGCAGTGCCACCCGAGCGGAAGAGCAGTTCTTC.

There are many counts of this clonotype. V is TRBV30 and J is TRBJ2-7; 7 bases are a match to TRBD1. V trimming: 2 bases; J trimming: 4 bases; junction bases outside the gene matches: 20. Germline V gives CDR1 GTSNPN, CDR2 SVGIG (reference sequence). The CDR3 loop spans 18 amino acids. Here the CDR3 DNA reads TGTGCCTGGAGTTCATTTATGACCGGGACAGCAAGAGTTTACGAGCAGTACTTC. It codes for CAWSSFMTGTARVYEQYF.

There are many counts of this clonotype. The chain employs TRBV10-2 and TRBJ2-3, with 9 bases that match TRBD2. The CDR3 loop spans 18 amino acids. Germline V gene data show CDR1 as WSHSY and CDR2 as SAAADI. The V and J ends lost 7 bases and 3 bases, in that order; junction bases with no gene match: 17. The CDR3 DNA is TGCGCCAGCAATAGCGGGGGTCTCTCCGGTTCTGGGACAGATACGCAGTATTTT. Amino acids: CASNSGGLSGSGTDTQYF.

In this sample, this clonotype turned up many times. V usage is TRBV6-2 or TRBV6-3 and J usage is TRBJ2-1; D is unclear. CDR1 is MNHEY, CDR2 SVGEGT, per germline. The CDR3 loop spans 15 amino acids. The V and J ends lost 7 bases and 0 bases respectively, with 13 bases between them. CDR3 amino acids: CASNDRRSSYNEQFF. CDR3 coding DNA: TGTGCCAGCAACGATCGTCGGAGCTCCTACAATGAGCAGTTCTTC.